A single TCR beta chain is shown here with its context. Its antigen remains unknown. PCR involved 60 Vbeta and 13 Jbeta primers. In the original workflow: Roughly 76 million unique TCR beta chains, some 9.9 million of them shared, were counted by a later analysis. TCRdb keeps only in-frame clones here, not all; method: immunoSEQ multiplex PCR. V, J and clone size reflect that table, while D and trimming were determined from the DNA. This sample has 130,000 to 150,000 clones, with roughly 78% found just once. This sample is part of a study of cytomegalovirus exposure and HLA in healthy donors. General observations from the study: Near-uniform donor sequencing depth was presumed by presence/absence analyses. Earlier results showed most TCR beta V segments being productive about 87% or about 30% of the time. In a later analysis, V- and J-gene trimming of beta chains associated with a DCLRE1C missense variant, replicated independently.

This CDR3 spans 14 amino acids. Germline V CDR1 and CDR2: MNHNS, SASEGT. Trimming removed 5 bases from V and 3 bases from J; junction bases left unmatched: 2. Sequenced: PBMCs. The TCR originated in a man aged 40-49 years in good health and CMV-seropositive. This sequence joins TRBV6-1 and TRBJ2-7; TRBD2 aligns across 12 bases. The CDR3: CASSRTSGIYEQYF. In DNA, the CDR3 is TGTGCCAGCAGTCGGACTAGCGGGATCTACGAGCAGTACTTC.